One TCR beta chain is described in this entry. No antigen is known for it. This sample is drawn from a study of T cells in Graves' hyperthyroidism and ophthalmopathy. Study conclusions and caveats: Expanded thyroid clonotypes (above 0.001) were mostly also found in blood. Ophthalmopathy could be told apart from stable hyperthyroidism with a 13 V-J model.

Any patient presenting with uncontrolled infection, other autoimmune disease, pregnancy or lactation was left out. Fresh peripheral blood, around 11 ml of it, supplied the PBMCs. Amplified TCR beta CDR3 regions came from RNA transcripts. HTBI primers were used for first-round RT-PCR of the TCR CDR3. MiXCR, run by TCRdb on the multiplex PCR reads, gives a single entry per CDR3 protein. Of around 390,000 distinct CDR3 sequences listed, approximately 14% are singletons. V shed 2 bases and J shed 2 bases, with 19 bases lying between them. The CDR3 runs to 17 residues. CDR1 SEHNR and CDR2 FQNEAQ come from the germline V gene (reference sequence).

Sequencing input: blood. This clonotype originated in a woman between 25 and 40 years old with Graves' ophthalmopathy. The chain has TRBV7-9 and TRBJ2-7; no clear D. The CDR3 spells CASSLSGSGPSTYEQYF. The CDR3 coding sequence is TGTGCCAGCAGCTTATCCGGATCCGGGCCGTCCACCTACGAGCAGTACTTC.